These 20 T cell receptor beta chains came from one sample sequenced in a study of blood T cells in healthy people across ages. Together with a sample-barcoded 5' primer, a J-beta primer mix was included in a second PCR lasting about 7 to 11 cycles. MiXCR, applied by TCRdb to the 5' RACE reads, yields one record per CDR3 protein. The repertoire holds about 1,800,000 distinct CDR3 sequences, with 28% as singletons. Material: blood. The receptors stem from a woman in her 30s in good health.

The rearrangement links TRBV12-3 or TRBV12-4 to TRBJ1-6; TRBD1 aligns across 7 bases. V trimming: 4 bases; J trimming: 9 bases; junction bases outside the gene matches: 9. The CDR3 loop spans 15 amino acids. Written as DNA, the CDR3 is TGTGCCAGCAGTTCCTCAACAGGGGTAGCTTCACCCCTCCACTTT. It is translated as CASSSSTGVASPLHF.

On this clonotype itself: A much larger clone sits a single nucleotide away, making a read error possible. The chain couples TRBV29-1 to TRBJ2-3; the D gene is possibly TRBD2 (5 bases). The V and J ends lost 7 bases and 5 bases respectively, with 13 bases between them. The V gene's germline CDR1 is SQVTM and CDR2 ANQGSEA. This CDR3 region has 12 residues. The CDR3: CSGGRGEDTQYF. DNA for the CDR3: TGCAGCGGAGGACGGGGTGAAGATACGCAGTATTTT.

This clonotype was seen repeatedly, ten times or more. V is TRBV7-3 and J is TRBJ1-1; D remains ambiguous. The CDR3 length is 14 residues. Germline CDR1 and CDR2: SGHTA and FQGTGA. V shed 5 bases and J shed 2 bases, with 12 bases lying between them. The CDR3 DNA follows: TGTGCCAGCAGCCTCGAGGGCGACAACACTGAAGCTTTCTTT. Its protein is CASSLEGDNTEAFF.

This clonotype was seen only a few times. The chain has TRBV3-1 and TRBJ2-3, with a weak D call TRBD2 (6 bases). The germline CDR1 and CDR2 sequences are LGHDT and YNNKEL (reference sequence). The CDR3 totals 14 residues. Trimming left V 4 bases short and J 11 bases short, with 19 bases between. The CDR3 here is CASSRGGESDRQYF. CDR3 coding DNA: TGTGCCAGCAGCCGAGGCGGGGAAAGCGATCGGCAGTATTTT.

The rearrangement links TRBV2 to TRBJ2-5, with unresolved D. The ends were cut back, 10 bases at V and 1 base at J, with 16 bases in the middle. The CDR3 contains 14 residues. Germline CDR1 is SNHLY and CDR2 is FYNNEI. Here the CDR3 reads CAISHAGLQETQYF. The CDR3 bases are TGTGCCATATCTCATGCCGGTCTCCAAGAGACCCAGTACTTC.

This sequence joins TRBV29-1 and TRBJ2-3, with D possibly being TRBD2 (6 bases). The germline V and J ends were trimmed by 1 base and 4 bases, with 15 bases remaining between them. CDR3 length: 15 amino acids. Looked up from germline, CDR1 is SQVTM and CDR2 is ANQGSEA. The CDR3 DNA is TGCAGCGTTGAAGGCCTAGCGCCAAGGGCAGATACGCAGTATTTT. Encoded protein: CSVEGLAPRADTQYF.

This clonotype came up once. At one end, the junction sequence differs from germline, possibly due to a read error. This sequence joins TRBV28 and TRBJ2-5, with D perhaps TRBD2 (5 bases). The germline gives CDR1 MDHEN, CDR2 SYDVKM. CDR3 length: 14 residues. The CDR3 nucleotides read TGTGCCAGCAATGTCGGGATACTACAAGAGGCCCAGTACTTC. Amino acids: CASNVGILQEAQYF.

V is TRBV3-1 and J is TRBJ1-1; 7 bases map to TRBD1. This CDR3 contains 15 residues. The junction had 11 bases not matched to a gene; V was cut back by 4 bases and J by 6 bases. Germline CDR1 and CDR2: LGHDT and YNNKEL (reference sequence). The CDR3 protein is CASSPGAQGTAEAFF. The CDR3 DNA reads as TGTGCCAGCAGCCCAGGGGCGCAAGGGACAGCTGAAGCTTTCTTT.

A few counts support this clonotype. In nucleotides, the CDR3 is TGCAGCGTCGCGTATCGACTAGCGGGGGGGCGCGAGCAGTTCTTC. Translated, it gives CSVAYRLAGGREQFF. The chain recombines TRBV29-1 with TRBJ2-1, with 14 bases lining up with TRBD2. This CDR3 spans 15 amino acids. Germline V gene lookup returns CDR1 SQVTM and CDR2 ANQGSEA. V was clipped by 6 bases and J by 10 bases; unmatched bases: 11.

Comment on this clonotype: An end of the junction does not agree with germline; a read error may underlie this. This chain joins TRBV28 and TRBJ1-1, with 7 bases fitting TRBD1. The CDR3 runs to 12 residues. Germline lookup yields CDR1 MDHEN and CDR2 SYDVKM. This chain's CDR3 is CTSSLRDRQAFF. In DNA form, the CDR3 reads TGTACCAGCAGTCTTCGGGACAGACAAGCTTTCTTT.

This clonotype was observed many times. The chain has TRBV20-1 and TRBJ2-7, with D tentatively TRBD2 (5 bases). V dropped 8 bases and J dropped 3 bases, with 14 bases sitting between them. Germline V CDR1 and CDR2: DFQATT, SNEGSKA (reference sequence). The CDR3 runs to 12 residues. The CDR3 reads CSTVSGIYEQYF. The CDR3 nucleotides read TGCAGTACTGTAAGCGGAATCTACGAGCAGTACTTC.

The genes are TRBV28 and TRBJ1-2; possibly TRBD1 for D (5 bases). Germline lookup yields CDR1 MDHEN and CDR2 SYDVKM. The V gene lost 5 bases and the J gene lost 7 bases, with 14 bases spanning the gap. The CDR3 totals 13 residues. For the CDR3, the DNA is TGTGCCAGCAGTCCGGGGCTAAGGGTTGGCTACACCTTC. This encodes CASSPGLRVGYTF.

The table lists this clonotype with a few counts. The chain employs TRBV9 and TRBJ2-3; D unclear. CDR3 length: 15 residues. CDR1 is SGDLS, CDR2 YYNGEE, per germline. The germline V and J ends were trimmed by 2 bases and 2 bases, with 12 bases remaining between them. The CDR3 region is CASSVTWGNTDTQYF. The CDR3 nucleotides are TGTGCCAGCAGCGTGACCTGGGGAAACACAGATACGCAGTATTTT.

This clonotype came up a few times. J is TRBJ1-1 and V is TRBV6-2 or TRBV6-3; D is uncertain. V was shortened by 2 bases and J by 5 bases, with 12 bases between the two germline ends. This CDR3 is 14 amino acids long. Germline CDR1 and CDR2: MNHEY and SVGEGT. DNA of the CDR3: TGTGCCAGCAGTTACGAGGGCCGTAGAACTGAAGCTTTCTTT. Its protein product is CASSYEGRRTEAFF.

Concerning this clonotype itself: A read error is possible here, since a much larger clone lies one base away. The rearrangement joins TRBV20-1 to TRBJ2-1, with TRBD2 identical over 9 bases. After removal of 8 bases from V and 3 bases from J, the junction contained 8 bases not matched to a gene. The CDR3 sequence is 14 residues long. CDR1 and CDR2 from the germline V gene are DFQATT and SNEGSKA (reference sequence). This CDR3 is CSTIAGDVYNEQFF. As DNA, the CDR3 is TGCAGTACTATAGCGGGAGATGTCTACAATGAGCAGTTCTTC.

This rearrangement joins TRBV14 to TRBJ2-5; D is perhaps TRBD2 (7 bases). The CDR3 contains 15 residues. Looked up from germline, CDR1 is SGHDN and CDR2 is FVKESK. The germline V and J ends were trimmed by 2 bases and 2 bases, with 12 bases remaining between them. The CDR3 sequence is CASSQIRGAQETQYF. CDR3 DNA: TGTGCCAGCAGCCAAATCCGGGGGGCTCAAGAGACCCAGTACTTC.

The V call is TRBV7-9, the J call TRBJ1-1, with TRBD1 as a possible D gene (6 bases). Germline V lookup: CDR1 SEHNR, CDR2 FQNEAQ (reference sequence). CDR3 length: 15 amino acids. V lost 1 base, J lost 0 bases, and 9 bases lay in between. For the CDR3, the DNA is TGTGCCAGCAGCTTAGAAGGACAGCTGAACACTGAAGCTTTCTTT. Translating it yields CASSLEGQLNTEAFF.

This clonotype showed up just once. CDR3 residues: CASSLGSGTGGNYGYTF. CDR3 nucleotide sequence: TGTGCCAGCAGCTTAGGCTCCGGGACAGGTGGAAACTATGGCTACACCTTC. This chain joins TRBV7-8 and TRBJ1-2; 8 positions agree with TRBD1. The CDR3 runs 17 residues. CDR1 is SGHVS, CDR2 FQNEAQ, per germline. V lost 1 base, J lost 2 bases, and 9 bases stayed unmatched.

The rearrangement joins TRBV29-1 to TRBJ1-1; 12 bases agree with TRBD1. V trimming: 3 bases; J trimming: 3 bases; junction bases outside the gene matches: 5. This CDR3 is built from 15 residues. CDR1 is SQVTM and CDR2 is ANQGSEA in the germline V gene. CDR3 DNA: TGCAGCGTTGAGGGGACAGGGGGCATAGACACTGAAGCTTTCTTT. Protein product: CSVEGTGGIDTEAFF.

The table lists this clonotype with many counts. This sequence joins TRBV18 and TRBJ2-1; 10 bases match TRBD2. The CDR3 is 16 residues long. Germline trimming cut 4 bases from V and 3 bases from J; bases unmatched to any gene: 6. Germline CDR1 reads KGHSH; CDR2 reads LQKENI. CDR3 residues: CASSLLTSGFYNEQFF. Here the CDR3 DNA reads TGTGCCAGCTCACTCCTGACTAGCGGGTTCTACAATGAGCAGTTCTTC. The full variable domain, its missing parts supplied by reference TRBV18 and TRBJ2-1, is NAGVMQNPRHLVRRRGQEARLRCSPMKGHSHVYWYRQLPEEGLKFMVYLQKENIIDESGMPKERFSAEFPKEGPSILRIQQVVRGDSAAYFCASSLLTSGFYNEQFFGPGTRLTVL.